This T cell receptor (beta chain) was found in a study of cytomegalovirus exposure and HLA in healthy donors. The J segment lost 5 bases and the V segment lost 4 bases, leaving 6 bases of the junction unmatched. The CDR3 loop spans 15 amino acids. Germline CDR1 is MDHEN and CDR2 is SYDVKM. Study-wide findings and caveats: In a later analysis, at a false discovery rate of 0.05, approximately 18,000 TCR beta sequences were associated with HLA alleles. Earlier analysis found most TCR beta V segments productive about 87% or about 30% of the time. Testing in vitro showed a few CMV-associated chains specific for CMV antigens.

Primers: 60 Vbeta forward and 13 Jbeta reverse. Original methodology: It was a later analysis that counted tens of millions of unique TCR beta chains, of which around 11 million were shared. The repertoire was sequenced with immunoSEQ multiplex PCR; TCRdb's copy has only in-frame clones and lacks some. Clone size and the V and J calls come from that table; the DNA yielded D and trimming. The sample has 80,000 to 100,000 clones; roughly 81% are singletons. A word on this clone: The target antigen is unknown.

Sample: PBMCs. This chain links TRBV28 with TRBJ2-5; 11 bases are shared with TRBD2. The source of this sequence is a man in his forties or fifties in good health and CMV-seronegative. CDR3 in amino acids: CASSSLAGGPETQYF. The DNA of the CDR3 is TGTGCCAGCAGTTCCTTAGCGGGGGGGCCGGAGACCCAGTACTTC. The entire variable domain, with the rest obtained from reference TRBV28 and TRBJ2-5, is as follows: DVKVTQSSRYLVKRTGEKVFLECVQDMDHENMFWYRQDPGLGLRLIYFSYDVKMKEKGDIPEGYSVSREKKERFSLILESASTNQTSMYLCASSSLAGGPETQYFGPGTRLLVL.